The 12 T cell receptor beta chains presented below share a single source sample, sequenced in a study of a mutant IDH1 vaccine in newly diagnosed glioma. Sequenced by immunoSEQ multiplex PCR; TCRdb stores in-frame clones only, minus some. The sample has 85,000 to 100,000 clones; roughly 75% are singletons. The time point here: baseline, week 1 (first vaccination visit). Treatment meaning: pre-vaccination baseline after standard-of-care therapy. The specimen was PBMCs, collected from a glioma patient treated with radiotherapy, temozolomide or both. The receptors were gathered from a middle-aged man with glioma.

This rearrangement joins TRBV6-1 to TRBJ2-7; possible D gene TRBD2, 5 bases. The germline gives CDR1 MNHNS, CDR2 SASEGT. The CDR3 length is 14 residues. V dropped 8 bases and J dropped 0 bases, with 14 bases sitting between them. CDR3 protein: CASLREPSSYEQYF. CDR3 in DNA: TGTGCCAGCTTACGGGAACCTAGCTCCTACGAGCAGTACTTC.

The chain is built from TRBV28 and TRBJ1-2; tentatively, D is TRBD1 (6 bases). Germline CDR1 reads MDHEN; CDR2 reads SYDVKM. Between the trimmed V and J ends, which lost 10 bases and 2 bases, there was a span of 23 bases. The CDR3 length is 16 residues. In nucleotides, the CDR3 is TGTGCCATCTCAGGCCCCAGAGGGGGGACCAACTATGGCTACACCTTC. It encodes CAISGPRGGTNYGYTF.

The CDR3 here is CASMVGVDQPQHF. In DNA form, the CDR3 reads TGTGCCAGCATGGTAGGGGTTGATCAGCCCCAGCATTTT. V gene TRBV2 combines with J gene TRBJ1-5; D is perhaps TRBD1 (5 bases). The ends were cut back, 7 bases at V and 5 bases at J, with 12 bases in the middle. The germline CDR1 and CDR2 sequences are SNHLY and FYNNEI. The CDR3 loop spans 13 amino acids.

This chain uses TRBV6-1 with TRBJ1-3, with a weak D call TRBD1 (5 bases). CDR3 size: 11 residues. Between the trimmed V and J ends, which lost 11 bases and 16 bases, there was a span of 21 bases. Per the germline V gene, CDR1 is MNHNS and CDR2 is SASEGT. CDR3 amino acids: CASGSRPGLYF. CDR3 bases: TGTGCCTCGGGATCGCGGCCAGGGTTGTATTTT.

The V gene is TRBV19, the J gene TRBJ2-2, with D uncertain. Trimming left V 1 base short and J 3 bases short, with 3 bases between. Germline lookup yields CDR1 LNHDA and CDR2 SQIVND (reference sequence). CDR3 size: 13 residues. DNA for the CDR3: TGTGCCAGTAGTATAGTGGACACCGGGGAGCTGTTTTTT. Protein product: CASSIVDTGELFF.

With respect to this clone: Compared with germline, one end of the junction differs, possibly owing to a read error. This same CDR3 is encoded by further DNA sequences in the sample. The chain combines TRBV7-6 with TRBJ1-1; D possibly corresponds to TRBD1 (5 bases). Germline V gene lookup returns CDR1 SGHVS and CDR2 FNYEAQ. The CDR3 contains 13 residues. The CDR3 region is CASSPGLDTEAFF. The CDR3 DNA reads TGTGCCAGCAGCCCTGGGCTGGACACTGAGGCTTTCTTT.

The chain combines TRBV11-3 with TRBJ1-5; D ambiguous. V was shortened by 4 bases and J by 6 bases, with 10 bases between the two germline ends. The V gene's germline CDR1 is SGHNT and CDR2 YENEEA. The CDR3 consists of 13 residues. CDR3 DNA: TGTGCCAGCAGCTCAACGGGCAGTCAGCCCCAGCATTTT. Translated, it gives CASSSTGSQPQHF.

The chain joins TRBV4-3 to TRBJ2-3, with D possibly called TRBD1 or TRBD2 (5 bases each). The CDR3 is 14 amino acids. Trimming removed 4 bases at V and 5 bases at J, with 13 bases between. In germline, CDR1 is LGHNA, CDR2 YSLEER. CDR3 in amino acids: CASSPGPPKDTQYF. For the CDR3, the DNA is TGCGCCAGCAGCCCGGGACCACCGAAAGATACGCAGTATTTT.

The chain is built from TRBV10-3 and TRBJ1-4; D perhaps matches TRBD1 (5 bases). Germline loops: CDR1 ENHRY, CDR2 SYGVKD. V lost 3 bases and J 5 bases, leaving 13 bases between the germline ends. The CDR3 totals 15 residues. DNA for the CDR3: TGTGCCATCAGTGACCCGGGACGGACAAATGAAAAACTGTTTTTT. Translated: CAISDPGRTNEKLFF.

The chain carries TRBV9 and TRBJ2-7; 8 nucleotides align to TRBD1. V was clipped by 7 bases and J by 6 bases; unmatched bases: 9. CDR3 length: 13 residues. The germline gives CDR1 SGDLS, CDR2 YYNGEE. The CDR3 sequence is CASSQDRGGEQYF. DNA for the CDR3: TGTGCCAGCTCTCAAGACAGGGGCGGCGAGCAGTACTTC.

This chain links TRBV7-9 with TRBJ2-7; D possibly matches TRBD1 or TRBD2 (5 bases each). V lost 5 bases to trimming and J lost 9 bases, with 20 bases between them. Germline values: CDR1 SEHNR, CDR2 FQNEAQ (reference sequence). The CDR3 loop spans 14 amino acids. The CDR3 nucleotides are TGTGCCAGCAGCCCCCCCGGGGCGTTTTCATCGCAGTACTTC. Amino acid sequence: CASSPPGAFSSQYF.

The chain employs TRBV5-4 and TRBJ2-5, with TRBD2 identical over 8 bases. J lost 5 bases, V lost 0 bases, and 3 bases had no gene match. The CDR3 extends over 14 amino acids. The germline CDR1 and CDR2 sequences are SGHNT and YYREEE (reference sequence). CDR3 in amino acids: CASSLGEREETQYF. The CDR3 bases are TGTGCCAGCAGCTTGGGGGAGCGGGAGGAGACCCAGTACTTC.